This T cell receptor beta chain was identified during a study of blood T cell repertoires in COVID-19 (TCRdb year 2020). Looking at the study overall: Samples covering the acute and convalescent phases of COVID-19 were provided by collaborators in the United States, Italy and Spain. Samples came from the ongoing ImmuneRACE study (first 160 participants) plus 1,254 subjects from 6 global collaborators. The dataset comprised deeply sampled blood TCRbeta repertoires from subjects exposed to, actively infected with, or recovered from COVID-19. The material from the prospective study consisted of cDNA or gDNA derived from T cells, B-cell-depleted T cells, or PBMCs. A freely available public database, intended as a resource for researchers studying the immune response to SARS-CoV-2, is where the repertoires were released. A de-identified subject ID, COVID-19 status, age in years and sex were almost always included in the sample metadata. HLA class I and class II types, where available, came from metadata supplied by the sample provider rather than from assay-based typing.

TCRbeta CDR3 regions were amplified from genomic DNA using the immunoSEQ Assay, a bias-controlled multiplex PCR. The original methods were these. Nucleated cell counts per sample were estimated from amplification of reference gene primers within the assay. To quantify the absolute abundance of each unique TCRbeta CDR3 rearrangement, sequence reads were collapsed and filtered. For each sample, productive Simpson clonality was calculated by taking the square root of Simpson's diversity index across productive rearrangements. Sourced from immuneACCESS, this table was stored by TCRdb with only in-frame sequences that have V and J called. A share of the clones is absent; for the studies checked, an unresolved V gene accounts for under half, and the remainder has no known explanation. V and J calls and clone size are as listed in that table; D and trimming were resolved from the DNA. The sample has more than 300,000 clones on record, around 87% of them singletons. The top ten clonotypes cover about 10% of the sample.

To note about this clone: There is no known antigen for this receptor. The sample holds no much larger clone one base away, and base qualities are not on file.

Beyond this particular receptor, the publication reports: The amount of clinical and demographic metadata varied by source and participant and was provided uncurated.

At one collaborating source in Seattle, patients were enrolled during active infection and were followed longitudinally through the course of disease. The collaborating institutions used their own protocols to collect whole blood in K2EDTA tubes. For TCRbeta analysis, collaborators shipped samples as frozen whole blood, isolated PBMCs, or DNA extracted from either of those sample types. V is trimmed back by 5 bases and J by 9 bases, and the junction contains 16 bases that no gene match accounts for. The CDR3 measures 16 amino acids from cysteine to phenylalanine. The retained sequence is limited to the CDR3, 48 bases, with the frame set at the first base. The germline V gene encodes CDR1 SGHDN and CDR2 FVKESK.

The sequence is built from TRBV14 and TRBJ2-1; 7 nucleotides in the junction match TRBD2. This receptor was taken from a woman aged 25 to 39 with COVID-19, enrolled during active disease. The sequenced material came from peripheral blood. The CDR3 region: CASSSTSSGPVGEQFF. The DNA sequence reads TGTGCCAGCAGCTCTACCTCTAGCGGCCCGGTGGGTGAGCAGTTCTTC. Full variable domain (CDR3 extended with the reference TRBV14 and TRBJ2-1 proteins): EAGVTQFPSHSVIEKGQTVTLRCDPISGHDNLYWYRRVMGKEIKFLLHFVKESKQDESGMPNNRFLAERTGGTYSTLKVQPAELEDSGVYFCASSSTSSGPVGEQFFGPGTRLTVL.